A selection of T cell receptor beta chains follows, all from one sample in a study of cytomegalovirus exposure and HLA in healthy donors. Method: immunoSEQ multiplex PCR; TCRdb's copy keeps in-frame clones and lacks some. The sample yields 130,000 or so clones, 80% seen once. Sequencing was performed on PBMCs. All receptors derive from a man aged 25 to 40 in good health and CMV-seronegative. The CDR3 runs from the conserved cysteine through the conserved F or W. A D gene is named only where the DNA matches it firmly. Where a row states a size, it is once, few, many or the class of an expanded clone; other rows omit it.

j_call d_call clone_size v_call cdr3_aa cdr3_nt
TRBJ2-3 TRBD1 NA TRBV7-2 CASSPYKGGTGEDTQYF TGTGCCAGCAGCCCCTACAAGGGGGGGACAGGGGAGGATACGCAGTATTTT
TRBJ2-5 NA NA TRBV5-1 CASSLVPGQETQYF TGCGCCAGCAGCTTGGTCCCGGGGCAAGAGACCCAGTACTTC
TRBJ2-5 TRBD2 few TRBV28 CASSSPSGGQETQYF TGTGCCAGCAGTTCTCCAAGCGGGGGGCAAGAGACCCAGTACTTC
TRBJ1-1 NA few TRBV9 CASRRGLMNTEAFF TGTGCCAGCCGGCGGGGACTAATGAACACTGAAGCTTTCTTT
TRBJ2-7 TRBD1 NA TRBV7-8 CASSLTTGGSYEQYF TGTGCCAGCAGCTTAACGACAGGGGGCTCCTACGAGCAGTACTTC
TRBJ1-6 NA few TRBV25-1 CASSLPGGPLHF TGTGCCAGCAGTCTGCCGGGGGGTCCCCTCCACTTT
TRBJ2-2 NA NA TRBV7-2 CASSFRRGNTGELFF TGTGCCAGCAGCTTCAGGAGGGGGAACACCGGGGAGCTGTTTTTT
TRBJ1-4 NA NA TRBV19 CASSIAVASELFF TGTGCCAGTAGTATAGCAGTGGCCTCCGAACTGTTTTTT
TRBJ2-2 NA NA TRBV6-1 CASSDSDSNTGELFF TGTGCCAGCAGTGACTCGGACTCGAACACCGGGGAGCTGTTTTTT
TRBJ2-4 NA NA TRBV4-3 CASSPEGGPENSQYF TGCGCCAGCAGCCCCGAGGGCGGGCCGGAGAACAGTCAGTACTTC
TRBJ2-7 TRBD1 NA TRBV6-1 CASSALAGQGSYEQYF TGTGCCAGCAGTGCGCTGGCGGGACAGGGCTCCTACGAGCAGTACTTC
TRBJ2-7 NA few TRBV18 CASSLEEGPVYAYEQYF TGTGCCAGCTCACTGGAGGAGGGGCCGGTATACGCCTACGAGCAGTACTTC
TRBJ1-2 TRBD1 NA TRBV5-4 CASSFNSGTDYGYTF TGTGCCAGCAGCTTTAACTCCGGGACAGACTATGGCTACACCTTC
TRBJ2-3 TRBD1 NA TRBV5-1 CASSLSQGAIRADTQYF TGCGCCAGCAGCTTAAGTCAGGGGGCGATCCGGGCAGATACGCAGTATTTT
TRBJ2-7 NA NA TRBV29-1 CSGTSGYEQYF TGCAGCGGGACTTCTGGCTACGAGCAGTACTTC
TRBJ2-7 NA few TRBV4-1 CASSQDPSSYEQYF TGCGCCAGCAGCCAAGACCCGTCTTCCTACGAGCAGTACTTC
TRBJ2-1 TRBD2 NA TRBV5-4 CASSFRGDEQFF TGTGCCAGCAGCTTTCGGGGGGATGAGCAGTTCTTC
TRBJ1-5 NA NA TRBV28 CASWPRPASNQPQHF TGTGCCAGCTGGCCCCGCCCCGCAAGCAATCAGCCCCAGCATTTT
TRBJ2-7 TRBD1 NA TRBV2 CARGRDRGRNYEQYF TGTGCCAGAGGACGGGACAGGGGTAGGAACTACGAGCAGTACTTC
TRBJ2-3 NA NA TRBV7-6 CASSPRTGRTDTQYF TGTGCCAGCAGCCCCCGGACTGGTCGCACAGATACGCAGTATTTT
TRBJ1-1 NA few TRBV29-1 CSVAAGWGMDTEAFF TGCAGCGTTGCGGCAGGGTGGGGCATGGACACTGAAGCTTTCTTT
TRBJ1-6 TRBD1 NA TRBV27 CASSFLATGVYNSPLHF TGTGCCAGCAGTTTCTTGGCGACAGGGGTCTATAATTCACCCCTCCACTTT
TRBJ2-2 TRBD1 NA TRBV7-2 CASSFPTGGWSTGELFF TGTGCCAGCAGCTTTCCGACAGGGGGCTGGAGCACCGGGGAGCTGTTTTTT
TRBJ1-4 TRBD1 NA TRBV30 CAWSVTGGREKLFF TGTGCCTGGAGCGTGACAGGGGGTAGGGAAAAACTGTTTTTT
TRBJ2-2 NA NA TRBV2 CASRDITGELFF TGTGCCAGCCGTGACATTACCGGGGAGCTGTTTTTT
TRBJ2-3 TRBD1 NA TRBV27 CASSEPGQPFTDTQYF TGTGCCAGCAGTGAACCGGGACAGCCTTTCACAGATACGCAGTATTTT
TRBJ2-5 TRBD1 NA TRBV7-6 CASSSFPKGAETQYF TGTGCCAGCAGCTCGTTTCCTAAGGGGGCAGAGACCCAGTACTTC
TRBJ2-1 TRBD1 NA TRBV11-3 CASSRDSKAAEQFF TGTGCCAGCAGCCGGGACAGTAAGGCCGCTGAGCAGTTCTTC
TRBJ1-6 NA NA TRBV25-1 CASTFSSYNSPLHF TGTGCCAGCACTTTTAGCTCCTATAATTCACCCCTCCACTTT
TRBJ1-1 NA NA TRBV6-5 CASSFRGENTEAFF TGTGCCAGCAGTTTCCGGGGAGAGAACACTGAAGCTTTCTTT
TRBJ2-3 TRBD1 NA TRBV28 CASSQYRGISTDTQYF TGTGCCAGCAGCCAGTACAGGGGGATTAGCACAGATACGCAGTATTTT
TRBJ1-4 NA once TRBV18 CASSSSRGNEKLFF TGTGCCAGCTCGTCAAGTCGGGGGAATGAAAAACTGTTTTTT
TRBJ2-1 NA NA TRBV6-5 CASSYSAARSYNEQFF TGTGCCAGCAGTTACTCGGCGGCGCGCTCCTACAATGAGCAGTTCTTC
TRBJ2-7 NA NA TRBV5-1 CASSRAGLKPYEQYF TGCGCCAGCAGCCGGGCCGGACTCAAGCCCTACGAGCAGTACTTC
TRBJ1-5 TRBD1 NA TRBV7-2 CASSLRGGAGQPQHF TGTGCCAGCAGCTTACGAGGGGGCGCCGGTCAGCCCCAGCATTTT
TRBJ2-2 NA NA TRBV28 CASSFGQVTGELFF TGTGCCAGCAGTTTCGGCCAGGTCACCGGGGAGCTGTTTTTT
TRBJ2-3 TRBD2 NA TRBV7-2 CASQPGGPSDTQYF TGTGCCAGCCAGCCGGGGGGACCTTCAGATACGCAGTATTTT
TRBJ1-2 NA few TRBV28 CASSFRGLGYTF TGTGCCAGCAGTTTTAGGGGTTTGGGCTACACCTTC
TRBJ2-7 TRBD1 NA TRBV19 CASSIRGPSYEQYF TGTGCCAGTAGTATAAGGGGGCCGTCCTACGAGCAGTACTTC
TRBJ1-2 TRBD1 NA TRBV4-1 CASSQPGQNNYGYTF TGCGCCAGCAGCCAACCGGGACAGAATAACTATGGCTACACCTTC